This TCR beta chain was obtained from a study of blood T cell repertoires in COVID-19. Study overall: In each case, the material was cDNA or gDNA derived from T cells, B-cell-depleted T cells, or PBMCs.

In the authors' workflow: Cell counts per sample came from amplifying reference gene primers. The table came from immunoSEQ multiplex PCR; TCRdb's copy has only in-frame clones and leaves some out. V and J calls and clone size are those listed in that table; D and trimming were worked out from the DNA. The data hold more than 300,000 clones, with around 86% observed a single time. This CDR3 contains 16 residues. V was clipped by 3 bases and J by 3 bases, with 14 bases between them. Germline loops: CDR1 PRHDT, CDR2 FYEKMQ (reference sequence). The receptor's source is a woman younger than 30 who had recovered from COVID-19. Sequencing input: PBMCs or T cells enriched from blood (not recorded which). The chain recombines TRBV13 with TRBJ2-2; possible D gene TRBD2, 5 bases. The CDR3, as DNA: TGTGCCAGCAGCTTCGCGTGGCCAGCGGACACCGGGGAGCTGTTTTTT. This encodes CASSFAWPADTGELFF.